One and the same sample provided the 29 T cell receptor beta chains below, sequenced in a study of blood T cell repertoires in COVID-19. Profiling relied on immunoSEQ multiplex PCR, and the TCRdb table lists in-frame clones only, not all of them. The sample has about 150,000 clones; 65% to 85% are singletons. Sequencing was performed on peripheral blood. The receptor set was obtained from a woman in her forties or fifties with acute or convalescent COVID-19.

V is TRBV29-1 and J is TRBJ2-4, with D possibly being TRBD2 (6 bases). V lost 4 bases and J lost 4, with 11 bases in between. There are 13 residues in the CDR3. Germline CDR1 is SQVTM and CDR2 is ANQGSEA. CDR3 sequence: CSVAVGRKNIQYF. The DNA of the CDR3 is TGCAGCGTTGCGGTAGGGAGGAAAAACATTCAGTACTTC.

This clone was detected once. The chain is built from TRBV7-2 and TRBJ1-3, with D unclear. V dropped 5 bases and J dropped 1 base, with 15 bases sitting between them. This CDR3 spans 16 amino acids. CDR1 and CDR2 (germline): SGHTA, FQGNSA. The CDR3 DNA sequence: TGTGCCAGCAGCCCCCAACGGTATTCGTCTGGAAACACCATATATTTT. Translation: CASSPQRYSSGNTIYF.

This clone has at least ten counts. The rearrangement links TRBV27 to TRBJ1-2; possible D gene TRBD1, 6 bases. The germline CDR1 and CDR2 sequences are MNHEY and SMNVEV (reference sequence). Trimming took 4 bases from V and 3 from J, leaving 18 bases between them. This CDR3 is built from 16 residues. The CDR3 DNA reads TGTGCCAGCAGTTCTCTCAGGGGAAGGGGTGACTATGGCTACACCTTC. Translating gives CASSSLRGRGDYGYTF.

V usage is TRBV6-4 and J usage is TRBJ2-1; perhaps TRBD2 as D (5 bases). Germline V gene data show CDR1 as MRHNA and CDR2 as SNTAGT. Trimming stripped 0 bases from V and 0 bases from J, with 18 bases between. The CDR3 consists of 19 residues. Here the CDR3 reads CASSDSASPTASSYNEQFF. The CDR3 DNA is TGTGCCAGCAGTGACTCCGCTAGCCCGACCGCGAGCTCCTACAATGAGCAGTTCTTC.

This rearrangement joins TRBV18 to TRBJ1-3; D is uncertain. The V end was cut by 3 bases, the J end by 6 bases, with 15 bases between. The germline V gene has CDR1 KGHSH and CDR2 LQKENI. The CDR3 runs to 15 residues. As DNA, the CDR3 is TGTGCCAGCTCACCCCCGGGTGGTATCGAAAACACCATATATTTT. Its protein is CASSPPGGIENTIYF.

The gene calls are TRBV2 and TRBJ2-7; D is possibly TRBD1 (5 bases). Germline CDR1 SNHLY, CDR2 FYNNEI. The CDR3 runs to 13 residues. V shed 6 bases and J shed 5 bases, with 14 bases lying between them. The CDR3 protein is CASRDSVFHEQYF. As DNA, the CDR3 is TGTGCCAGCAGAGACAGTGTGTTCCACGAGCAGTACTTC.

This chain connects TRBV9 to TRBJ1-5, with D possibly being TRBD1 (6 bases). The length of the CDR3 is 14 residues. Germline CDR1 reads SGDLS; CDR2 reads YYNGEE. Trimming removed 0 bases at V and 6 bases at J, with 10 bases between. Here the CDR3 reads CASSVGGGSQPQHF. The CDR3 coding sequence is TGTGCCAGCAGCGTAGGAGGGGGAAGTCAGCCCCAGCATTTT.

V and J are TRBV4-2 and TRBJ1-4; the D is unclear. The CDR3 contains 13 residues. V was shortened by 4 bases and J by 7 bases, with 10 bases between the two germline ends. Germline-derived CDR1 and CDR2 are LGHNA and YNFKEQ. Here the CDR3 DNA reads TGTGCCAGCAGCCGTACTCTTGGTGAAAAACTGTTTTTT. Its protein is CASSRTLGEKLFF.

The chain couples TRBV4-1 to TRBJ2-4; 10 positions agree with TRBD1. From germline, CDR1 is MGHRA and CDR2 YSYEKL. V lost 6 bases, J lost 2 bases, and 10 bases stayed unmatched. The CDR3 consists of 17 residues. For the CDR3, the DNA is TGCGCCAGCAGACCGCTGACAGGGGGCGATACCAAAAACATTCAGTACTTC. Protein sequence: CASRPLTGGDTKNIQYF.

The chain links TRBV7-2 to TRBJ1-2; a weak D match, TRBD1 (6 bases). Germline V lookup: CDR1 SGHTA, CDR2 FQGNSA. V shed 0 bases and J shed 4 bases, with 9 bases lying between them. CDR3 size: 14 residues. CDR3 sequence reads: CASSLAQGLYGYTF. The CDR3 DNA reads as TGTGCCAGCAGCTTAGCACAGGGTCTCTATGGCTACACCTTC. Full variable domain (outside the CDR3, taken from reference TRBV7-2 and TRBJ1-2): GAGVSQSPSNKVTEKGKDVELRCDPISGHTALYWYRQSLGQGLEFLIYFQGNSAPDKSGLPSDRFSAERTGGSVSTLTIQRTQQEDSAVYLCASSLAQGLYGYTFGSGTRLTVV.

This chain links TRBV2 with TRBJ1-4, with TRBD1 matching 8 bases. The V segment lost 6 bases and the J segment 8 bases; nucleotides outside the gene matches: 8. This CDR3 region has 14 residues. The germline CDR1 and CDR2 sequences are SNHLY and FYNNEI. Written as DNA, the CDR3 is TGTGCCAGCAGCGCGGACAGGGTAGGAGAAAAACTGTTTTTT. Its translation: CASSADRVGEKLFF.

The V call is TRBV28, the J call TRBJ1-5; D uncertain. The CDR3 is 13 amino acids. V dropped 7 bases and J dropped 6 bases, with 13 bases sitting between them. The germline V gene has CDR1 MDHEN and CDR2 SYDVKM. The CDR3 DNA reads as TGTGCCAGCACGGGTACCCGGGGTCAGCCCCAGCATTTT. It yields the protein CASTGTRGQPQHF.

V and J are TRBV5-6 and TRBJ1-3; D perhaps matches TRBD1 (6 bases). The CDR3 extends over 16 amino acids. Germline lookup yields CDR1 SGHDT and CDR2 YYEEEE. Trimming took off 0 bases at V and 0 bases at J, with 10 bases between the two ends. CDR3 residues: CASSLGYRVSGNTIYF. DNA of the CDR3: TGTGCCAGCAGCTTGGGGTACAGGGTCTCTGGAAACACCATATATTTT.

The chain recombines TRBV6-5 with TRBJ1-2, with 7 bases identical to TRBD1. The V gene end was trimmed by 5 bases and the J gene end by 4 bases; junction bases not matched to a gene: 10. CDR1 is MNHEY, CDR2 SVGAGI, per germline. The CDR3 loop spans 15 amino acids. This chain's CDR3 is CASSQQGMSPYGYTF. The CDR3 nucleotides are TGTGCCAGCAGTCAACAGGGGATGAGTCCCTATGGCTACACCTTC.

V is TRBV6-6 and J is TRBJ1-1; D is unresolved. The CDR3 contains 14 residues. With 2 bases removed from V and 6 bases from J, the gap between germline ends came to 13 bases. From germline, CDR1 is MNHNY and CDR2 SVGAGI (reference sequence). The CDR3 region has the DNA TGTGCCAGCAGTTACAGTCTGCTTGCGGCTGAAGCTTTCTTT. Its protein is CASSYSLLAAEAFF.

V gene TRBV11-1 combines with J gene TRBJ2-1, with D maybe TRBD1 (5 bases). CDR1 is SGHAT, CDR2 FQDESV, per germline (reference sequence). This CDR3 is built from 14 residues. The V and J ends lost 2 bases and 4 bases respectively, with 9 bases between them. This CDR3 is CASSLRGAYNEQFF. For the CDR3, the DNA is TGTGCCAGCAGCTTAAGGGGCGCGTACAATGAGCAGTTCTTC. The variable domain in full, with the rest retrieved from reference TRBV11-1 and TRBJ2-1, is EAEVAQSPRYKITEKSQAVAFWCDPISGHATLYWYRQILGQGPELLVQFQDESVVDDSQLPKDRFSAERLKGVDSTLKIQPAELGDSAMYLCASSLRGAYNEQFFGPGTRLTVL.

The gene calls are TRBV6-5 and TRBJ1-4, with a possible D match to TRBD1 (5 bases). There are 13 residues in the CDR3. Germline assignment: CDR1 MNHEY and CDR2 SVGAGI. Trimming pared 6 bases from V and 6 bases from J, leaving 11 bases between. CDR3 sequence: CASRPGSDEKLFF. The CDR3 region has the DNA TGTGCCAGCAGACCAGGGTCTGATGAAAAACTGTTTTTT.

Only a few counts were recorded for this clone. The CDR3 sequence is CASSYSGHEQYF. The CDR3 DNA reads as TGTGCCAGCAGTTACTCGGGCCACGAGCAGTACTTC. The gene calls are TRBV6-5 and TRBJ2-7; no definite D call. The CDR3 has 12 residues. V lost 0 bases to trimming and J lost 5 bases, with 5 bases between them. Germline CDR1 reads MNHEY; CDR2 reads SVGAGI.

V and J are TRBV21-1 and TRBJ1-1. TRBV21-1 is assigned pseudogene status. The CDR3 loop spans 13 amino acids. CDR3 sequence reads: CASSPGPPTEAFF. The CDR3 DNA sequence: TGTGCCAGCAGCCCGGGTCCACCCACTGAAGCTTTCTTT.

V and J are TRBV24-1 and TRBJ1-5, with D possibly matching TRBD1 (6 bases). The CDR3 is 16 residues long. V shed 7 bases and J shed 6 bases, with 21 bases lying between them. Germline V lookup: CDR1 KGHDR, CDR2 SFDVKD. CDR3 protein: CATSPSSQGKSQPQHF. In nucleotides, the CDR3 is TGTGCCACCAGCCCCTCGTCACAGGGAAAGAGTCAGCCCCAGCATTTT.

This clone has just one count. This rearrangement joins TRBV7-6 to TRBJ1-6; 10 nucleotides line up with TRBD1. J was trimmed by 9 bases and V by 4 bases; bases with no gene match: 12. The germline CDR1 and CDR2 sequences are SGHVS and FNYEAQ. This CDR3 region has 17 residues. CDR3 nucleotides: TGTGCCAGCAGCTCAGTCCCGGGACAGGGGTTGGCTTCACCCCTCCACTTT. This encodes CASSSVPGQGLASPLHF.

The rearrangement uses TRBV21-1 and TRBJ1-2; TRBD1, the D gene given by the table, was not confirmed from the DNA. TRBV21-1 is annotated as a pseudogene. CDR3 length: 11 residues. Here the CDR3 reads CAGADGSGYTF. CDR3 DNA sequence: TGTGCCGGGGCGGACGGAAGTGGCTACACCTTC.

CDR3 protein: CASSLAVRDRSYGYTF. CDR3 sequence (DNA): TGTGCCAGCAGCTTAGCGGTACGGGACAGATCCTATGGCTACACCTTC. The chain has TRBV13 and TRBJ1-2; 7 bases match TRBD1. Germline loops: CDR1 PRHDT, CDR2 FYEKMQ (reference sequence). This CDR3 region has 16 residues. The V and J ends lost 1 base and 4 bases, in that order; junction bases with no gene match: 9.

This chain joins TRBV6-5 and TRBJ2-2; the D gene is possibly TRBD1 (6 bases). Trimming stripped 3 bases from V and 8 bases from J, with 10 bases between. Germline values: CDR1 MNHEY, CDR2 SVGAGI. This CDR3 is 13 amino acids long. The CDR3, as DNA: TGTGCCAGCAGTTATATGGGGGCGGGGGAGCTGTTTTTT. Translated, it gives CASSYMGAGELFF.

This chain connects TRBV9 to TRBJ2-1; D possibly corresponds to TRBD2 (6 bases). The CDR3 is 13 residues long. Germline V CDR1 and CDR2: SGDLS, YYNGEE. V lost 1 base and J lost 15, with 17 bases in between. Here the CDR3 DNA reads TGTGCCAGCAGCGTATCATCGGGGGTACCGCCGTTCTTC. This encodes CASSVSSGVPPFF.

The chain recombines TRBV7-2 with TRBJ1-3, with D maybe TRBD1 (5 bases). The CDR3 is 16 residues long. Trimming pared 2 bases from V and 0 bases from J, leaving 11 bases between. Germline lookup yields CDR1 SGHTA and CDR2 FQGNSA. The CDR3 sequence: CASSLPPGVSGNTIYF. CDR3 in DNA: TGTGCCAGCAGCTTACCCCCGGGGGTCTCTGGAAACACCATATATTTT. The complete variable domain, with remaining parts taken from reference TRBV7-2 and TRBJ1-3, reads GAGVSQSPSNKVTEKGKDVELRCDPISGHTALYWYRQSLGQGLEFLIYFQGNSAPDKSGLPSDRFSAERTGGSVSTLTIQRTQQEDSAVYLCASSLPPGVSGNTIYFGEGSWLTVV.

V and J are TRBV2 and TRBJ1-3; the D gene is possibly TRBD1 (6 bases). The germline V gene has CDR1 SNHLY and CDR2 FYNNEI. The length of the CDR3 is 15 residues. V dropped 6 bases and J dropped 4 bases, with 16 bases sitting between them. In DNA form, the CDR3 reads TGTGCCAGCAGACGACAGGTCCACGAGGGAAACACCATATATTTT. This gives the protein CASRRQVHEGNTIYF. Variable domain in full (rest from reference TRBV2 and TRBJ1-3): EPEVTQTPSHQVTQMGQEVILRCVPISNHLYFYWYRQILGQKVEFLVSFYNNEISEKSEIFDDQFSVERPDGSNFTLKIRSTKLEDSAMYFCASRRQVHEGNTIYFGEGSWLTVV.

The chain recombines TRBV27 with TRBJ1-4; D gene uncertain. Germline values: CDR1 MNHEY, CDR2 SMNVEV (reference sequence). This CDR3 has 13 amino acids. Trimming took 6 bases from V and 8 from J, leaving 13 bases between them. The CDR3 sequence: CASSPELREKLFF. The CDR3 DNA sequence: TGTGCCAGCAGCCCCGAACTGCGGGAAAAACTGTTTTTT.

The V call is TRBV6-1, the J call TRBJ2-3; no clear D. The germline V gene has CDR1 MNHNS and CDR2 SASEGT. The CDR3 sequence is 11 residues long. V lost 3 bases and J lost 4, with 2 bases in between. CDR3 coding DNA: TGTGCCAGCAGTGACGCAGATACGCAGTATTTT. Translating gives CASSDADTQYF.